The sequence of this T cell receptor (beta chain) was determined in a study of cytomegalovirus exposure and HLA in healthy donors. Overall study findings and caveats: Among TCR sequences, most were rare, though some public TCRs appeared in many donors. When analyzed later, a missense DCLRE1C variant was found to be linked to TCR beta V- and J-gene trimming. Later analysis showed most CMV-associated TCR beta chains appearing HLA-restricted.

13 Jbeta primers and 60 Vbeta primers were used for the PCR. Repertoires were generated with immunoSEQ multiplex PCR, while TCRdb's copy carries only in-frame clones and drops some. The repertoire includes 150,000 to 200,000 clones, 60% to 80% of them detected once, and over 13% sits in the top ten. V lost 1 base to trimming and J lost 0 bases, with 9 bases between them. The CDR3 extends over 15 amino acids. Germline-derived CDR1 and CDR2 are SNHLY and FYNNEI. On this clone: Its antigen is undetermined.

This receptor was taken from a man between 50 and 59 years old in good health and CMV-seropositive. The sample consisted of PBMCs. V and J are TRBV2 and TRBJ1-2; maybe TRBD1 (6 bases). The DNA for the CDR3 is TGTGCCAGCAGTGAAGGGACAGCAACTAACTATGGCTACACCTTC. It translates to CASSEGTATNYGYTF.